This T cell receptor beta chain stems from a study of cytomegalovirus exposure and HLA in healthy donors. The PCR used 60 Vbeta and 13 Jbeta primers. In the original workflow: A later analysis counted 80 million or so unique TCR beta chains, around 12 million shared. The table came from immunoSEQ multiplex PCR; TCRdb's copy has only in-frame clones and leaves some out. V, J and clone size reflect that table, while D and trimming were determined from the DNA. Of about 200,000 clones detected, around 79% appear once; the ten largest clones hold about 0.36%. CDR3 length: 13 amino acids. Germline values: CDR1 SGHDT, CDR2 YYEEEE. After removal of 3 bases from V and 15 bases from J, the junction contained 12 bases not matched to a gene.

Material for sequencing was PBMCs. The sequence came from a male donor in good health and CMV-seropositive. V and J are TRBV5-6 and TRBJ2-4; 7 bases fit TRBD1. For the CDR3, the DNA is TGTGCCAGCAGCTCCTTGAACCGGGACAGAACGTACTTC. This sequence encodes CASSSLNRDRTYF.